This T cell receptor beta chain emerged from a study of blood T cell repertoires in COVID-19. Looking at the study overall: PBMCs, B-cell-depleted T cells, or T cells provided the cDNA or gDNA that made up the material.

This clone was picked up a small number of times. This CDR3 has 13 amino acids. The germline CDR1 and CDR2 sequences are SGHTA and FQGNSA. Trimming left V 5 bases short and J 2 bases short, with 10 bases between. Method: immunoSEQ multiplex PCR; TCRdb's copy keeps in-frame clones and lacks some. This table has approximately 150,000 clones, more than 65% appearing once. This receptor was obtained from a woman aged 50 to 60 in a cohort sampled during active or convalescent COVID-19. The sample consisted of peripheral blood. The rearrangement uses TRBV7-2 and TRBJ2-7; D ambiguous. CDR3: CASSPIRAYEQYF. In DNA, the CDR3 is TGTGCCAGCAGCCCGATCCGCGCCTACGAGCAGTACTTC.